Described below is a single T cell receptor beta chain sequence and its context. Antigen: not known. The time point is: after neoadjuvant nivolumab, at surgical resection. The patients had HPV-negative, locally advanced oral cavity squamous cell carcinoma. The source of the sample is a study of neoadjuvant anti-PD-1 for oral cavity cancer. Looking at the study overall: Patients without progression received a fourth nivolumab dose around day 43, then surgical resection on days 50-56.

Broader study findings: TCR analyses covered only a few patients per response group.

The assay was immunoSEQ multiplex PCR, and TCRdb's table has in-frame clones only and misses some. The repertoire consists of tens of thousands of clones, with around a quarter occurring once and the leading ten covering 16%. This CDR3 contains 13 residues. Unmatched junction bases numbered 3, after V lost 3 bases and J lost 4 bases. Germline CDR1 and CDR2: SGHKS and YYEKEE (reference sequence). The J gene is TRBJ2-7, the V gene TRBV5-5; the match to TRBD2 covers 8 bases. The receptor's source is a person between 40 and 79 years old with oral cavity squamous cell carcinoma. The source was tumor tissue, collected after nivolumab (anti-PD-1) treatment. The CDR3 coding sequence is TGTGCCAGCAGCTCGACTAGCGCTTACGAGCAGTACTTC. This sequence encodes CASSSTSAYEQYF.